This TCR beta chain was identified in a study of cytomegalovirus exposure and HLA in healthy donors. Study overall: Genotyping showed 81% of roughly 400 donors falling in the Caucasian-associated ancestry cluster.

The study ran its PCR with 60 Vbeta and 13 Jbeta primers. Only in-frame clones appear in the TCRdb table, and some are missing; sequencing was by immunoSEQ multiplex PCR. The sample has under 200,000 clones; about 80% are singletons. Study findings and constraints: Cytomegalovirus-associated TCR beta chains were listed, numbering under 200. Most likely, a cluster of highly shared sequence variants arose as a sequencing artifact. In a later analysis, an Asian-associated ancestry cluster reportedly showed fewer N-insertions than the approximately 700-donor mean.

About this clone: Antigen specificity is unknown.

The CDR3 contains 13 residues. Germline lookup yields CDR1 MDHEN and CDR2 SYDVKM. The V end lost 2 bases, the J end lost 7 bases, and 11 bases lay between the germline ends. The chain links TRBV28 to TRBJ2-5; D ambiguous. The sequence was obtained from a man aged 25 to 40 in good health and CMV-seronegative. Material for sequencing was PBMCs. The CDR3 reads CASSLGQVGTQYF. The CDR3 coding sequence is TGTGCCAGCAGTTTAGGGCAGGTTGGGACCCAGTACTTC. Variable domain in full (rest from reference TRBV28 and TRBJ2-5): DVKVTQSSRYLVKRTGEKVFLECVQDMDHENMFWYRQDPGLGLRLIYFSYDVKMKEKGDIPEGYSVSREKKERFSLILESASTNQTSMYLCASSLGQVGTQYFGPGTRLLVL.